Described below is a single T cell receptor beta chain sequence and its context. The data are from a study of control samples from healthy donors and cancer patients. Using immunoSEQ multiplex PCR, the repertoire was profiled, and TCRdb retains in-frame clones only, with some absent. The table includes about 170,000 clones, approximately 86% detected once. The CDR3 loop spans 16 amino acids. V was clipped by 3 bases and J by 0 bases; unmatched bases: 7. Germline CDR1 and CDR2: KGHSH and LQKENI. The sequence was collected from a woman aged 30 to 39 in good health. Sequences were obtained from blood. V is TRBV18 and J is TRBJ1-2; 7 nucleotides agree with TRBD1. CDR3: CASSPNTGQTNYGYTF. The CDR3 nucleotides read TGTGCCAGCTCACCGAACACGGGACAGACTAACTATGGCTACACCTTC. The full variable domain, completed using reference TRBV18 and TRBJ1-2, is NAGVMQNPRHLVRRRGQEARLRCSPMKGHSHVYWYRQLPEEGLKFMVYLQKENIIDESGMPKERFSAEFPKEGPSILRIQQVVRGDSAAYFCASSPNTGQTNYGYTFGSGTRLTVV.